The rows below give T cell receptor beta chains drawn from one sample of a study of T cell responses to AZD1222 COVID-19 vaccine. Data came from immunoSEQ multiplex PCR; TCRdb stores just in-frame clones and leaves some out. The sample lists some 180,000 clones; around 88% were seen once. The sample here was peripheral blood, taken on day 0 of AZD1222 vaccination. The origin of the receptors is an adult in good health. CDR3s include the opening cysteine and the closing phenylalanine or tryptophan. Fields, in order: J gene, D gene, clone size, V gene, CDR3 protein, CDR3 DNA. The D gene is left open where the match is weak. Size is omitted from some rows. Given values are once, few, many or a class for expanded clones.

J: TRBJ1-1
D: .
size: .
V: TRBV28
CDR3: CASRGQTRWTEAFF
DNA: TGTGCCAGCAGAGGACAGACCCGTTGGACTGAAGCTTTCTTT

J: TRBJ2-1
D: TRBD2
size: .
V: TRBV2
CDR3: CASSLGLAGNQGGFF
DNA: TGTGCCAGCAGCTTAGGACTAGCGGGAAATCAGGGAGGATTCTTC

J: TRBJ2-7
D: .
size: .
V: TRBV7-7
CDR3: CASSLATDGGSEQYF
DNA: TGTGCTAGCAGCTTAGCGACCGACGGAGGGAGCGAGCAGTACTTC

J: TRBJ2-7
D: .
size: .
V: TRBV29-1
CDR3: CSARDTGGEEQYF
DNA: TGCAGCGCCCGGGACACGGGGGGAGAGGAGCAGTACTTC

J: TRBJ2-7
D: .
size: few
V: TRBV7-8
CDR3: CASSLAGAASSYEQYF
DNA: TGTGCCAGCAGCTTAGCGGGGGCGGCGAGCTCCTACGAGCAGTACTTC

J: TRBJ1-3
D: TRBD1
size: .
V: TRBV6-5
CDR3: CASSLNRGAENTIYF
DNA: TGTGCCAGCAGCCTAAACAGGGGCGCGGAAAACACCATATATTTT

J: TRBJ2-5
D: .
size: .
V: TRBV14
CDR3: CASSQDRPSTGRETQYF
DNA: TGTGCCAGCAGCCAAGATCGGCCGTCTACGGGCAGAGAGACCCAGTACTTC

J: TRBJ2-3
D: TRBD2
size: .
V: TRBV11-2
CDR3: CASSLGRGGSTDTQYF
DNA: TGTGCCAGCAGCTTAGGGCGGGGGGGGTCTACCGATACGCAGTATTTT

J: TRBJ2-5
D: .
size: once
V: TRBV18
CDR3: CASSPGTATQYF
DNA: TGTGCCAGCTCACCCGGGACGGCGACCCAGTACTTC

J: TRBJ2-3
D: .
size: .
V: TRBV7-2
CDR3: CASSLRSRYTDTQYF
DNA: TGTGCCAGCAGCCTGAGAAGCCGTTACACAGATACGCAGTATTTT

J: TRBJ1-1
D: .
size: .
V: TRBV6-5
CDR3: CATKANTEAFF
DNA: TGTGCCACCAAAGCGAACACTGAAGCTTTCTTT

J: TRBJ2-2
D: .
size: .
V: TRBV19
CDR3: CASITGDANTGELFF
DNA: TGTGCCAGCATAACCGGGGACGCGAACACCGGGGAGCTGTTTTTT

J: TRBJ1-2
D: .
size: few
V: TRBV18
CDR3: CASSPEETVYYGYTF
DNA: TGTGCCAGCTCACCCGAGGAGACAGTTTATTATGGCTACACCTTC

J: TRBJ2-3
D: TRBD2
size: .
V: TRBV10-1
CDR3: CASSRAGVPTDTQYF
DNA: TGCGCCAGCAGTAGGGCGGGAGTCCCCACAGATACGCAGTATTTT

J: TRBJ1-3
D: .
size: .
V: TRBV28
CDR3: CASSLTGAGNTIYF
DNA: TGTGCCAGCAGTTTGACCGGGGCTGGAAACACCATATATTTT

J: TRBJ2-1
D: TRBD2
size: .
V: TRBV7-3
CDR3: CASSLTGTSGGQQFF
DNA: TGTGCCAGCAGCTTAACCGGGACTAGCGGGGGCCAACAGTTCTTC

J: TRBJ1-6
D: TRBD1
size: .
V: TRBV27
CDR3: CASSLSGQGSSPLHF
DNA: TGTGCCAGCAGTTTATCGGGACAGGGGAGTTCACCCCTCCACTTT

J: TRBJ1-5
D: TRBD1
size: .
V: TRBV28
CDR3: CASSLKGQGVNQPQHF
DNA: TGTGCCAGCAGTTTAAAGGGACAGGGAGTAAATCAGCCCCAGCATTTT

J: TRBJ1-2
D: .
size: .
V: TRBV30
CDR3: CAWSLAGWNGYTF
DNA: TGTGCCTGGAGTTTGGCGGGGTGGAACGGCTACACCTTC

J: TRBJ2-3
D: TRBD1
size: .
V: TRBV28
CDR3: CASNTGTGSNTQYF
DNA: TGTGCCAGCAACACCGGGACAGGGTCAAATACGCAGTATTTT

J: TRBJ2-2
D: .
size: once
V: TRBV7-9
CDR3: CASSLRQANTGELFF
DNA: TGTGCCAGCAGCTTAAGGCAGGCGAACACCGGGGAGCTGTTTTTT

J: TRBJ2-1
D: TRBD2
size: .
V: TRBV7-6
CDR3: CASSLASGGVGEQFF
DNA: TGTGCCAGCAGCTTGGCTAGCGGGGGGGTCGGTGAGCAGTTCTTC

J: TRBJ1-5
D: .
size: .
V: TRBV19
CDR3: CASSPSDGGNQPQHF
DNA: TGTGCCAGTAGTCCATCGGACGGGGGCAATCAGCCCCAGCATTTT

J: TRBJ2-1
D: .
size: .
V: TRBV5-1
CDR3: CASSLGGGIYEQFF
DNA: TGCGCCAGCAGCTTGGGAGGGGGTATATATGAGCAGTTCTTC

J: TRBJ2-1
D: TRBD1
size: .
V: TRBV28
CDR3: CASSSGPGQEYNERQFF
DNA: TGTGCCAGCAGTTCCGGACCGGGACAGGAGTACAATGAGCGGCAGTTCTTC

J: TRBJ2-5
D: TRBD2
size: .
V: TRBV15
CDR3: CATSSPSGGRAVETQYF
DNA: TGTGCCACCAGCAGCCCCTCAGGCGGGAGGGCCGTGGAGACCCAGTACTTC

J: TRBJ1-4
D: .
size: few
V: TRBV6-5
CDR3: CASSPGEKLFF
DNA: TGTGCCAGCAGCCCAGGGGAGAAACTGTTTTTT

J: TRBJ2-3
D: .
size: .
V: TRBV7-3
CDR3: CASSLKGDLLYTQYF
DNA: TGTGCCAGCAGCTTAAAGGGGGACCTCTTATATACGCAGTATTTT

J: TRBJ2-4
D: TRBD2
size: few
V: TRBV7-9
CDR3: CASSPRGRGQNIQYF
DNA: TGTGCCAGCAGCCCCCGTGGGAGGGGACAAAACATTCAGTACTTC

J: TRBJ2-3
D: TRBD2
size: .
V: TRBV30
CDR3: CAQAAGTRLATDTQYF
DNA: TGTGCCCAAGCTGCCGGGACTAGGTTAGCCACAGATACGCAGTATTTT

J: TRBJ1-3
D: .
size: .
V: TRBV30
CDR3: CAWSVLQGLISGNTIYF
DNA: TGTGCCTGGAGTGTACTCCAAGGGCTGATCTCTGGAAACACCATATATTTT

J: TRBJ1-4
D: .
size: .
V: TRBV7-8
CDR3: CASSPGKKLFF
DNA: TGTGCCAGCAGCCCAGGGAAAAAACTGTTTTTT

J: TRBJ2-1
D: .
size: once
V: TRBV10-3
CDR3: CAIRSGEHNEQFF
DNA: TGTGCCATCCGTTCAGGGGAACACAATGAGCAGTTCTTC

J: TRBJ2-1
D: .
size: .
V: TRBV7-3
CDR3: CASSERGRAEQFF
DNA: TGTGCCAGCAGCGAAAGAGGCCGGGCTGAGCAGTTCTTC

J: TRBJ2-1
D: TRBD2
size: .
V: TRBV3-1/TRBV3-2
CDR3: CASSQSRGSSYNEQFF
DNA: TGTGCCAGCAGCCAATCGCGGGGGAGTTCCTACAATGAGCAGTTCTTC

J: TRBJ2-7
D: .
size: .
V: TRBV19
CDR3: CASSITQGTYEQYF
DNA: TGTGCCAGTAGTATAACACAGGGAACCTACGAGCAGTACTTC

J: TRBJ2-5
D: .
size: .
V: TRBV10-2
CDR3: CASSDPARRVGLQETQYF
DNA: TGCGCCAGCAGTGACCCTGCCCGGAGAGTGGGCCTTCAAGAGACCCAGTACTTC

J: TRBJ1-3
D: .
size: .
V: TRBV3-1/TRBV3-2
CDR3: CASSLPRDGTQLGNTIYF
DNA: TGTGCCAGCAGCCTTCCACGGGACGGGACGCAGCTTGGAAACACCATATATTTT

J: TRBJ1-2
D: TRBD1
size: .
V: TRBV12-3/TRBV12-4
CDR3: CASRGPNGYTF
DNA: TGTGCAAGTAGGGGGCCGAATGGCTACACCTTC

J: TRBJ2-5
D: .
size: .
V: TRBV2
CDR3: CASSGGETQYF
DNA: TGTGCCAGCAGTGGGGGAGAGACCCAGTACTTC

J: TRBJ1-1
D: .
size: .
V: TRBV3-1/TRBV3-2
CDR3: CASSQQGNTEAFF
DNA: TGTGCCAGCAGCCAACAGGGAAACACTGAAGCTTTCTTT

J: TRBJ1-5
D: .
size: .
V: TRBV19
CDR3: CASSPGQLDNQPQHF
DNA: TGTGCCAGTAGCCCCGGACAGCTAGATAATCAGCCCCAGCATTTT

J: TRBJ2-7
D: .
size: .
V: TRBV7-4
CDR3: CASSLVGLLLEGETYEQYF
DNA: TGTGCCAGCAGCTTAGTGGGACTGCTATTGGAGGGGGAAACCTACGAGCAGTACTTC

J: TRBJ1-1
D: TRBD1
size: .
V: TRBV5-1
CDR3: CASSPRTGEAFF
DNA: TGCGCCAGCAGCCCCCGGACAGGGGAAGCTTTCTTT

J: TRBJ2-7
D: TRBD1
size: .
V: TRBV29-1
CDR3: CSVGTGAREQYF
DNA: TGCAGCGTTGGGACAGGTGCACGCGAGCAGTACTTC

J: TRBJ1-1
D: .
size: .
V: TRBV5-1
CDR3: CASSPRGGVNTEAFF
DNA: TGCGCCAGCAGCCCCCGAGGGGGAGTGAACACTGAAGCTTTCTTT

J: TRBJ2-7
D: .
size: .
V: TRBV7-9
CDR3: CASSIRPRGQYF
DNA: TGTGCCAGCAGCATTCGACCTCGCGGGCAGTACTTC

J: TRBJ2-7
D: .
size: .
V: TRBV5-4
CDR3: CASSSVVGDGGTFWEQYF
DNA: TGTGCCAGCAGCAGTGTGGTAGGGGACGGTGGGACCTTTTGGGAGCAGTACTTC

J: TRBJ1-3
D: .
size: .
V: TRBV4-1
CDR3: CASSQGGDTIYF
DNA: TGCGCCAGCAGCCAAGGCGGCGACACCATATATTTT

J: TRBJ1-4
D: TRBD1
size: .
V: TRBV19
CDR3: CASSTGQGAFIEKLFF
DNA: TGTGCCAGTAGTACGGGACAGGGGGCCTTTATTGAAAAACTGTTTTTT

J: TRBJ1-2
D: TRBD1
size: .
V: TRBV9
CDR3: CASSVGQGLGGYTF
DNA: TGTGCCAGCAGCGTAGGACAGGGTCTGGGCGGCTACACCTTC

J: TRBJ1-1
D: .
size: .
V: TRBV15
CDR3: CATSRADTEAFF
DNA: TGTGCCACCAGCAGGGCGGACACTGAAGCTTTCTTT

J: TRBJ1-2
D: .
size: .
V: TRBV6-5
CDR3: CASRLDTTGLF
DNA: TGTGCCAGCAGACTGGATACGACAGGCCTCTTC

J: TRBJ2-1
D: TRBD2
size: .
V: TRBV7-9
CDR3: CASGGTSGSSYNEQFF
DNA: TGTGCCTCCGGCGGGACTAGCGGGAGCTCCTACAATGAGCAGTTCTTC

J: TRBJ1-4
D: .
size: .
V: TRBV30
CDR3: CAWDPGVNEKLFF
DNA: TGTGCCTGGGACCCGGGCGTGAATGAAAAACTGTTTTTT